This TCR beta chain is from a study of OX40 agonist ivuxolimab in advanced cancers. Germline lookup yields CDR1 MRHNA and CDR2 SNTAGT. The CDR3 extends over 15 amino acids. V dropped 3 bases and J dropped 4; count of bases not matched to a gene: 6. TCRdb's copy holds only in-frame clones and misses some; the assay was immunoSEQ multiplex PCR. This sample has thousands of clones, with around four fifths found just once. Sampling of blood occurred at baseline, cycle 4 day 1, and cycle 7 day 1. The sequencing used CD4+ or CD8+ T cells sorted from blood, collected in a trial of the OX40 agonist ivuxolimab. This receptor was obtained from an adult with an advanced solid tumor such as melanoma, head and neck, liver or kidney cancer. This rearrangement joins TRBV6-4 to TRBJ2-5; 9 nucleotides agree with TRBD1. CDR3 coding DNA: TGTGCCAGCAGTGAAGGGACAGGGAAGGGAGAGACCCAGTACTTC. Translation gives CASSEGTGKGETQYF.